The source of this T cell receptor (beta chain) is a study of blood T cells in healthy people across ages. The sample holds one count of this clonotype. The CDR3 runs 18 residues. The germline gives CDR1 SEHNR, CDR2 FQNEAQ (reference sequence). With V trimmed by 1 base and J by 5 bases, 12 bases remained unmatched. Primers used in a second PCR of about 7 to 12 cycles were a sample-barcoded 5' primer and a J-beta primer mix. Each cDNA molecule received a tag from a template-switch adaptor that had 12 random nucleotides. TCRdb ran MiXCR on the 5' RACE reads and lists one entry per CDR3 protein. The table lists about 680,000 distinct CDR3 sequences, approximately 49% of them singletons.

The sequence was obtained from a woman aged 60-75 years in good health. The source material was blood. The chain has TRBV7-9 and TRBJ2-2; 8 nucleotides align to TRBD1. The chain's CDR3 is CASSLEIDRGLRTGELFF. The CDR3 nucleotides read TGTGCCAGCAGCTTAGAGATAGACAGGGGCCTCCGGACCGGGGAGCTGTTTTTT.